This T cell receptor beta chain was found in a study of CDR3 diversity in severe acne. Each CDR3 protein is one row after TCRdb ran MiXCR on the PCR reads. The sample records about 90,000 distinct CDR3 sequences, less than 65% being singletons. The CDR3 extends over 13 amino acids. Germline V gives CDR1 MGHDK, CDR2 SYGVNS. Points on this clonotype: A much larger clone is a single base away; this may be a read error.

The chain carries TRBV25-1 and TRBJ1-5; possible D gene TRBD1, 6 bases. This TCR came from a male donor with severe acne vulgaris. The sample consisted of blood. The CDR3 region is CASSTGSIQPQHF. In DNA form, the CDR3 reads TGTGCCAGCAGCACAGGGAGCATTCAGCCCCAGCATTTT.